These T cell receptor beta chains were read from a single sample in a study of shared clonotypes between healthy human individuals. Produced via immunoSEQ multiplex PCR; TCRdb's table is partial and in-frame only. The profile shows approximately 2.1 million clones, 85% to 95% of them singletons. The sequenced material came from naive CD4+ T cells from PBMCs. The receptors derive from a man aged 18 to 29 in good health. Some clones in this sample may be carry-over from other donors' samples. The CDR3 runs from the conserved cysteine through the conserved F or W. The D gene is left open where the match is weak. The size of a clone is reported for some rows only, either as once, few or many, or as a class for expanded clones.

V	D	size	length	J	CDR3	DNA
TRBV5-1	TRBD1	.	15	TRBJ2-5	CASSTGQGDGETQYF	TGCGCCAGCAGCACCGGACAGGGTGACGGGGAGACCCAGTACTTC
TRBV13	.	.	21	TRBJ2-6	CASSLSWYLPTTNSGANVLTF	TGTGCCAGCAGCTTAAGCTGGTACCTCCCGACTACTAACTCTGGGGCCAACGTCCTGACTTTC
TRBV5-1	.	.	15	TRBJ2-5	CASSLGASGQETQYF	TGCGCCAGCAGCCTCGGGGCCAGCGGACAAGAGACCCAGTACTTC
TRBV18	TRBD1	once	15	TRBJ2-7	CASSPGQAISYEQYF	TGTGCCAGCTCACCGGGACAGGCAATCTCCTACGAGCAGTACTTC
TRBV7-3	TRBD2	.	14	TRBJ2-1	CASSSSGRGNEQFF	TGTGCCAGCAGCTCAAGCGGGAGGGGCAATGAGCAGTTCTTC
TRBV11-2	TRBD2	.	15	TRBJ2-3	CASSKTLAGSDTQYF	TGTGCCAGCAGCAAAACCCTAGCGGGATCAGATACGCAGTATTTT
TRBV21-1	.	.	15	TRBJ2-7	CASSPPGTVVDEQYF	TGTGCCAGCAGCCCGCCCGGGACTGTGGTGGACGAGCAGTACTTC
TRBV5-1	.	.	13	TRBJ2-1	CASSLDSTSKGFF	TGCGCCAGCAGCTTGGATTCTACCTCCAAAGGGTTCTTC
TRBV30	TRBD2	.	13	TRBJ2-7	CAWSVVAGGEQYF	TGTGCCTGGAGTGTCGTGGCGGGAGGCGAGCAGTACTTC
TRBV7-8	TRBD1	.	16	TRBJ1-1	CASSVGTGGRSTEAFF	TGTGCCAGCAGCGTAGGGACAGGGGGCAGGAGCACTGAAGCTTTCTTT
TRBV28	TRBD1	.	15	TRBJ1-2	CASAKGTGTVYGYTF	TGTGCCAGCGCCAAGGGGACAGGGACGGTCTATGGCTACACCTTC
TRBV7-3	.	once	13	TRBJ1-1	CASSADRNTEAFF	TGTGCCAGCAGCGCGGACCGGAACACTGAAGCTTTCTTT
TRBV5-1	.	.	18	TRBJ2-7	CASSLDPWGRTGAGEQYF	TGCGCCAGCAGCTTGGATCCCTGGGGGCGAACAGGGGCGGGAGAGCAGTACTTC
TRBV9	.	.	13	TRBJ1-1	CASSVVRELAAFF	TGTGCCAGCAGCGTCGTGAGGGAATTGGCAGCTTTCTTT
TRBV2	.	.	13	TRBJ1-5	CASSEKTNQPQHF	TGTGCCAGCAGTGAAAAGACAAATCAGCCCCAGCATTTT
TRBV28	.	once	13	TRBJ2-2	CASSFYTPGELFF	TGTGCCAGCAGTTTCTACACTCCCGGGGAGCTGTTTTTT
TRBV6-6	.	.	14	TRBJ2-1	CASSYSIPGNEQFF	TGTGCCAGCAGTTACTCGATCCCCGGAAATGAGCAGTTCTTC
TRBV9	.	.	14	TRBJ2-1	CASSVSQIYNEQFF	TGTGCCAGCAGCGTGTCCCAGATCTACAATGAGCAGTTCTTC
TRBV6-1	TRBD1	.	18	TRBJ1-5	CASSEIRDSINSNQPQHF	TGTGCCAGCAGTGAGATCCGGGACAGTATTAATAGCAATCAGCCCCAGCATTTT
TRBV7-8	TRBD1	.	17	TRBJ1-2	CASSLARPGQGALGYTF	TGTGCCAGCAGCTTAGCGAGGCCGGGACAGGGGGCACTTGGCTACACCTTC
TRBV28	.	.	15	TRBJ2-4	CASSSLDSKRNIQYF	TGTGCCAGCAGTTCCCTCGACTCCAAACGCAACATTCAGTACTTC
TRBV7-3	TRBD2	.	17	TRBJ2-7	CASSPDVGLAGYYEQYF	TGTGCCAGCAGCCCAGACGTGGGGCTAGCGGGATATTACGAGCAGTACTTC
TRBV30	.	.	13	TRBJ1-5	CAWSVSADQPQHF	TGTGCCTGGAGTGTATCTGCCGATCAGCCCCAGCATTTT
TRBV30	.	.	13	TRBJ1-1	CAWSAALNTEAFF	TGTGCCTGGAGTGCTGCCCTGAACACTGAAGCTTTCTTT
TRBV25-1	TRBD2	.	16	TRBJ2-5	CASSANGLAGQETQYF	TGTGCCAGCAGTGCGAACGGACTAGCGGGACAAGAGACCCAGTACTTC
TRBV7-9	.	.	16	TRBJ2-7	CASSIVRGILDYEQYF	TGTGCCAGCAGCATCGTTCGCGGGATACTCGATTACGAGCAGTACTTC